This T cell receptor (beta chain) came from a study of T cell repertoires in cytomegalovirus infection. Study-level information: Recently identified HLA-C-restricted and well-studied HLA-B-restricted CMV epitopes were used. Both a matching HLA type and CMV infection were indicated by public TCR beta signatures.

Findings and caveats of the study: HLA-C-restricted CMV clonotypes gave the most frequent clonotype in two of eight donors. CMV carriers with the relevant HLA were identified by cumulative public TCR beta family frequency.

On this clonotype: Its target is unknown.

The V end was cut by 4 bases, the J end by 8 bases, with 14 bases between. Germline V gene data show CDR1 as LNHDA and CDR2 as SQIVND (reference sequence). The CDR3 runs 13 residues. TCRdb recomputed calls from the reads with MiXCR, one row per CDR3 protein. The sample yields about 360,000 distinct CDR3 sequences, about 35% seen once. V is TRBV19 and J is TRBJ1-2; no clear D gene. Source: cultured PBMCs, taken from culture after CMV antigen stimulation. This clonotype was sampled from a human donor in good health (CMV status not recorded). Some clones in this sample may be carry-over from other donors' samples. In DNA, the CDR3 is TGTGCCAGTAGTAGGGTCCTGGCAGAGGGCTACACCTTC. Translated: CASSRVLAEGYTF.